These 10 T cell receptor beta chains were sequenced from one sample in a study of blood T cells in healthy people across ages. Through a sample-barcoded 5' primer and a J-beta primer mix, a second PCR was run for roughly 7 to 11 cycles. TCRdb ran MiXCR on the 5' RACE reads and lists one entry per CDR3 protein. Here the sample spans fewer than 900,000 distinct CDR3 sequences, around 49% being singletons. Sequencing used blood. The receptors originated from a woman aged 55-69 years in good health.

This clonotype was counted only a few times. The V gene is TRBV4-3, the J gene TRBJ2-2; 7 bases are shared with TRBD2. The CDR3 sequence is 16 residues long. CDR1 and CDR2 (germline): LGHNA, YSLEER. V lost 4 bases, J lost 7 bases, and 12 bases stayed unmatched. CDR3 in amino acids: CASSLRASGKGGELFF. For the CDR3, the DNA is TGCGCCAGCAGCCTCCGTGCGAGCGGGAAAGGCGGGGAGCTGTTTTTT.

Only one count was recorded for this clonotype. A read error may account for a junction end that differs from germline. The CDR3 region has the DNA TGTGCCAGCAGGTTATTCGGGGGTCGGACTGAAGCTTTCTTT. It specifies CASRLFGGRTEAFF. The rearrangement uses TRBV28 and TRBJ1-1; a weak D match, TRBD1 (5 bases). Germline V gene lookup returns CDR1 MDHEN and CDR2 SYDVKM. The CDR3 contains 14 residues.

This clonotype was picked up many times. This sequence joins TRBV20-1 and TRBJ2-5; 12 nucleotides agree with TRBD1. CDR1 is DFQATT and CDR2 is SNEGSKA in the germline V gene (reference sequence). The CDR3 runs to 17 residues. Trimming at V came to 2 bases and at J to 5 bases, leaving 12 bases not matched to a gene. CDR3 sequence (DNA): TGCAGTGCTAGAATACCCGGGACAGGGGGCGCTTCGGAGACCCAGTACTTC. Its protein product is CSARIPGTGGASETQYF.

Comment on this clonotype: This may be a read error: a much more frequent sequence differs by one nucleotide. This chain uses TRBV29-1 with TRBJ2-7; D not resolved. The V and J ends lost 1 base and 6 bases respectively, with 7 bases between them. CDR1 SQVTM and CDR2 ANQGSEA come from the germline V gene. The CDR3 has 11 amino acids. The DNA of the CDR3 is TGCAGCGTTGAAGGGGTCCTCGAGCAGTACTTC. It translates to CSVEGVLEQYF.

The CDR3 is CASKTGNWDQPQHF. Here the CDR3 DNA reads TGTGCCAGCAAAACAGGGAATTGGGATCAGCCCCAGCATTTT. The J gene is TRBJ1-5, the V gene TRBV6-2 or TRBV6-3; TRBD1 might be the D (6 bases). V was pared by 7 bases and J by 5 bases, with 15 bases between. Germline CDR1 reads MNHEY; CDR2 reads SVGEGT. There are 14 residues in the CDR3.

This chain uses TRBV20-1 with TRBJ1-6; TRBD1 might be the D (5 bases). V was clipped by 0 bases and J by 2 bases, with 5 bases between them. The CDR3 totals 14 residues. Germline V CDR1 and CDR2: DFQATT, SNEGSKA (reference sequence). CDR3 protein: CSAREGAYNSPLHF. Written as DNA, the CDR3 is TGCAGTGCTAGAGAGGGGGCCTATAATTCACCCCTCCACTTT.

V is TRBV20-1 and J is TRBJ2-1; D is unclear. CDR3 size: 11 residues. Germline-derived CDR1 and CDR2 are DFQATT and SNEGSKA (reference sequence). Trimming took 7 bases from V and 5 from J, leaving 9 bases between them. CDR3 sequence (DNA): TGCAGTGTCGAACTGGACAATGAGCAGTTCTTC. It codes for CSVELDNEQFF.

This chain joins TRBV27 and TRBJ2-5, with D unclear. From germline, CDR1 is MNHEY and CDR2 SMNVEV (reference sequence). With 1 base removed from V and 2 bases from J, the gap between germline ends came to 8 bases. The CDR3 loop spans 14 amino acids. DNA for the CDR3: TGTGCCAGCAGTTTATACGGCGGACAAGAGACCCAGTACTTC. Translating it yields CASSLYGGQETQYF.

This clonotype was recorded at least ten times. The rearrangement uses TRBV7-2 and TRBJ2-1, with 7 bases lining up with TRBD2. Per germline, CDR1 SGHTA and CDR2 FQGNSA. Unmatched junction bases numbered 2, after V lost 1 base and J lost 2 bases. The CDR3 is made up of 15 amino acids. CDR3: CASSLGSGPYNEQFF. CDR3 bases: TGTGCCAGCAGCTTAGGTAGCGGGCCCTACAATGAGCAGTTCTTC. Using reference TRBV7-2 and TRBJ2-1 for the parts outside the CDR3, the full variable domain is GAGVSQSPSNKVTEKGKDVELRCDPISGHTALYWYRQSLGQGLEFLIYFQGNSAPDKSGLPSDRFSAERTGGSVSTLTIQRTQQEDSAVYLCASSLGSGPYNEQFFGPGTRLTVL.

The V gene is TRBV27, the J gene TRBJ2-1; TRBD2 matches at 10 bases. Per the germline V gene, CDR1 is MNHEY and CDR2 is SMNVEV (reference sequence). The J segment lost 3 bases and the V segment lost 7 bases, leaving 18 bases of the junction unmatched. The CDR3 spans 19 residues. The CDR3 here is CASNTRIAGGFRLYNEQFF. The CDR3 DNA reads as TGTGCCAGCAATACCCGGATAGCGGGAGGCTTCCGGCTCTACAATGAGCAGTTCTTC.